What follows are 25 T cell receptor beta chains derived from one specimen sequenced in a study of radiation and T cells in renal cell carcinoma. Using immunoSEQ multiplex PCR, the repertoire was profiled, and TCRdb retains in-frame clones only, with some absent. Of about 77,000 clones listed, 75% to 90% are singletons. Time point here: blood 4 weeks post-SBRT, at nephrectomy. Treatment described: 15 Gy SBRT to primary tumor, nephrectomy 4 weeks later. Sequencing used blood, obtained from a patient whose treatment included radiotherapy and nephrectomy. The source of these receptors is a woman aged 55-69 years with renal cell carcinoma.

DNA for the CDR3: TGCGCCAGCGGCAGCTACGAGCAGTACTTC. It codes for CASGSYEQYF. The rearrangement links TRBV10-2 to TRBJ2-7; D ambiguous. Germline V gene sequence: CDR1 WSHSY, CDR2 SAAADI. V was pared by 8 bases and J by 3 bases, with 5 bases between. The CDR3 totals 10 residues.

The V call is TRBV28, the J call TRBJ1-2; D possibly corresponds to TRBD1 (5 bases). The V gene lost 5 bases and the J gene lost 2 bases, with 18 bases spanning the gap. CDR3 size: 16 residues. Germline-derived CDR1 and CDR2 are MDHEN and SYDVKM. For the CDR3, the DNA is TGTGCCAGCAGTCCCGGGGGGGGGTGGCAGAACTATGGCTACACCTTC. This translates into CASSPGGGWQNYGYTF.

This clone occurred once. This chain connects TRBV27 to TRBJ2-1, with D maybe TRBD1 (6 bases). CDR3 size: 16 residues. Trimming removed 5 bases from V and 6 bases from J, with 20 bases in between. CDR1 and CDR2 (germline): MNHEY, SMNVEV (reference sequence). The CDR3, as DNA: TGTGCCAGCAGTAAACTCCTAACCCAGGGGACCAATGAGCAGTTCTTC. Its protein is CASSKLLTQGTNEQFF.

The chain joins TRBV4-1 to TRBJ2-5; 9 bases align to TRBD2. This CDR3 has 17 amino acids. From germline, CDR1 is MGHRA and CDR2 YSYEKL. The V segment lost 4 bases and the J segment 5 bases; nucleotides outside the gene matches: 14. The CDR3 coding sequence is TGCGCCAGCAGCCTCGTGGGACTAGCAGAAGAGGGGGAGACCCAGTACTTC. Translated, it gives CASSLVGLAEEGETQYF.

This rearrangement joins TRBV7-3 to TRBJ1-4, with D unresolved. Trimming pared 0 bases from V and 8 bases from J, leaving 7 bases between. The germline V gene has CDR1 SGHTA and CDR2 FQGTGA. The CDR3 spans 13 residues. The CDR3 loop is CASSLTFGEKLFF. The CDR3 DNA follows: TGTGCCAGCAGCTTAACGTTCGGCGAAAAACTGTTTTTT. Full variable domain (missing parts from reference TRBV7-3 and TRBJ1-4): GAGVSQTPSNKVTEKGKYVELRCDPISGHTALYWYRQSLGQGPEFLIYFQGTGAADDSGLPNDRFFAVRPEGSVSTLKIQRTERGDSAVYLCASSLTFGEKLFFGSGTQLSVL.

This clone was observed a handful of times. The genes are TRBV15 and TRBJ2-7, with a weak D call TRBD2 (6 bases). The CDR3 runs to 15 residues. With 3 bases removed from V and 2 bases from J, the gap between germline ends came to 14 bases. Germline lookup yields CDR1 LNHNV and CDR2 YYDKDF (reference sequence). The DNA of the CDR3 is TGTGCCACCAGCAGGGAGAGCGGGTTAGCCTACGAGCAGTACTTC. Encoded protein: CATSRESGLAYEQYF.

The rearrangement joins TRBV18 to TRBJ1-3; D unresolved. CDR1 is KGHSH, CDR2 LQKENI, per germline. Trimming took 1 base from V and 6 from J, leaving 10 bases between them. The CDR3 totals 14 residues. CDR3 sequence (DNA): TGTGCCAGCTCACCACAACAGAGGGAAAACACCATATATTTT. The encoded protein is CASSPQQRENTIYF.

The chain combines TRBV5-6 with TRBJ2-3; D unresolved. There are 12 residues in the CDR3. V lost 3 bases and J lost 2, with 4 bases in between. CDR1 and CDR2 (germline): SGHDT, YYEEEE. The CDR3 nucleotides are TGTGCCAGCAGCTCCATCACAGATACGCAGTATTTT. Its protein is CASSSITDTQYF.

The chain uses TRBV5-1 and TRBJ2-7, with D maybe TRBD1 (5 bases). CDR1 is SGHRS and CDR2 is YFSETQ in the germline V gene. The CDR3 extends over 13 amino acids. V lost 4 bases, J lost 4 bases, and 12 bases lay in between. CDR3 in DNA: TGCGCCAGCAGCCCCTGGACACTTTACGAGCAGTACTTC. Translating gives CASSPWTLYEQYF. The full variable domain, in which reference TRBV5-1 and TRBJ2-7 provide the parts outside the CDR3, is KAGVTQTPRYLIKTRGQQVTLSCSPISGHRSVSWYQQTPGQGLQFLFEYFSETQRNKGNFPGRFSGRQFSNSRSEMNVSTLELGDSALYLCASSPWTLYEQYFGPGTRLTVT.

The chain employs TRBV19 and TRBJ2-3; 7 nucleotides agree with TRBD2. Germline V gene sequence: CDR1 LNHDA, CDR2 SQIVND (reference sequence). V trimming: 1 base; J trimming: 4 bases; junction bases outside the gene matches: 2. This CDR3 is built from 14 residues. The CDR3 DNA follows: TGTGCCAGTAGTATAGGCCTAGCGGCAGATACGCAGTATTTT. Protein sequence: CASSIGLAADTQYF.

Only one count was recorded for this clone. V usage is TRBV18 and J usage is TRBJ1-1, with 7 bases lining up with TRBD1. CDR1 is KGHSH, CDR2 LQKENI, per germline. V shed 0 bases and J 0 bases; nucleotides not matched to a gene: 7. The CDR3 totals 17 residues. For the CDR3, the DNA is TGTGCCAGCTCACCACCCGGACAGGTCACCTTGAACACTGAAGCTTTCTTT. It codes for CASSPPGQVTLNTEAFF.

A single count supports this clone. The genes are TRBV11-2 and TRBJ1-6; a weak D match, TRBD1 (6 bases). This CDR3 has 15 amino acids. Germline CDR1 SGHAT, CDR2 FQNNGV. V gave up 7 bases and J gave up 7 bases, with 17 bases separating them. The CDR3 DNA is TGTGCCAGCAAAGTGACAGGATCGGGAAATTCACCCCTCCACTTT. It encodes CASKVTGSGNSPLHF.

The rearrangement joins TRBV19 to TRBJ1-5; possible D gene TRBD1, 5 bases. Germline CDR1 LNHDA, CDR2 SQIVND (reference sequence). Trimming left V 6 bases short and J 0 bases short, with 9 bases between. CDR3 size: 14 residues. DNA for the CDR3: TGTGCCAGTAGGTCGACAGCTAGCAATCAGCCCCAGCATTTT. Translated: CASRSTASNQPQHF.

The sample holds one count of this clone. The chain recombines TRBV6-9 with TRBJ1-2; D possibly corresponds to TRBD1 (5 bases). Trimming left V 3 bases short and J 6 bases short, with 8 bases between. Germline loops: CDR1 MNHGY, CDR2 SVAAGI. This CDR3 has 12 amino acids. The CDR3 sequence is CASSYREHGYTF. The CDR3 bases are TGTGCCAGCAGTTACAGGGAACATGGCTACACCTTC.

The chain links TRBV27 to TRBJ1-5, with no clear D. The germline V and J ends were trimmed by 3 bases and 1 base, with 4 bases remaining between them. The CDR3 extends over 13 amino acids. The germline V gene has CDR1 MNHEY and CDR2 SMNVEV (reference sequence). The CDR3 region is CASSLRSNQPQHF. CDR3 coding DNA: TGTGCCAGCAGTTTGAGGAGCAATCAGCCCCAGCATTTT.

This chain connects TRBV9 to TRBJ2-5, with 10 nucleotides matching TRBD2. The J call may be mistaken, given a closer DNA end match to TRBJ2-7. This CDR3 has 16 amino acids. CDR1 is SGDLS, CDR2 YYNGEE, per germline. Here the CDR3 reads CASSVDPSGGSYEQYF. The CDR3 DNA is TGTGCCAGCAGCGTAGACCCTAGCGGGGGCTCCTACGAGCAGTACTTC.

This chain links TRBV5-6 with TRBJ1-2, with D tentatively TRBD1 (5 bases). V lost 4 bases and J 4 bases, leaving 11 bases between the germline ends. Germline lookup yields CDR1 SGHDT and CDR2 YYEEEE. The CDR3 is made up of 13 amino acids. Here the CDR3 DNA reads TGTGCCAGCAGCCCGGACGGGGCCTATGGCTACACCTTC. Protein product: CASSPDGAYGYTF.

The V and J genes are TRBV10-3 and TRBJ1-4, with D perhaps matching TRBD1 (6 bases). Between the trimmed V and J ends, which lost 0 bases and 5 bases, there was a span of 13 bases. The length of the CDR3 is 16 residues. The V gene's germline CDR1 is ENHRY and CDR2 SYGVKD. CDR3 DNA sequence: TGTGCCATCAGTGAGTCACAGGGTCTCGCGAATGAAAAACTGTTTTTT. This codes for CAISESQGLANEKLFF.

This clone was observed a few times. The chain combines TRBV6-1 with TRBJ1-2, with D unresolved. V dropped 4 bases and J dropped 0 bases, with 6 bases sitting between them. The CDR3 is 13 residues long. CDR1 and CDR2 from the germline V gene are MNHNS and SASEGT. CDR3 sequence (DNA): TGTGCCAGCAGTGCAGGACCTAACTATGGCTACACCTTC. Residues: CASSAGPNYGYTF.

This chain links TRBV6-5 with TRBJ2-5; D unclear. The CDR3 sequence is 14 residues long. Germline-derived CDR1 and CDR2 are MNHEY and SVGAGI. V shed 4 bases and J shed 2 bases, with 11 bases lying between them. The CDR3 reads CASSSPGLQETQYF. CDR3 coding DNA: TGTGCCAGCAGTTCCCCGGGCCTACAAGAGACCCAGTACTTC.

The chain recombines TRBV19 with TRBJ2-1; the match to TRBD1 covers 12 bases. V dropped 5 bases and J dropped 8; count of bases not matched to a gene: 10. Germline V gives CDR1 LNHDA, CDR2 SQIVND (reference sequence). The CDR3 runs 16 residues. CDR3 protein: CASSLSGTGGVHEQFF. For the CDR3, the DNA is TGTGCCAGTAGTCTCTCGGGGACAGGGGGCGTACATGAGCAGTTCTTC.

The V gene is TRBV15, the J gene TRBJ2-7, with D maybe TRBD1 (6 bases). This CDR3 has 16 residues. Between the trimmed V and J ends, which lost 0 bases and 5 bases, there was a span of 17 bases. The germline V gene encodes CDR1 LNHNV and CDR2 YYDKDF (reference sequence). The CDR3, as DNA: TGTGCCACCAGCAGAGATGGGGGCCGACAGAACAACGAGCAGTACTTC. Amino acid sequence: CATSRDGGRQNNEQYF.

The chain couples TRBV9 to TRBJ2-2, with 7 bases lining up with TRBD1. This CDR3 comprises 13 residues. J lost 7 bases, V lost 4 bases, and 4 bases had no gene match. Germline V CDR1 and CDR2: SGDLS, YYNGEE. The CDR3 region has the DNA TGTGCCAGCAGCCTACAGGGGATCGGGGAGCTGTTTTTT. This gives the protein CASSLQGIGELFF.

This clone has just a few counts. This chain links TRBV4-1 with TRBJ1-6; 8 positions match TRBD1. Germline assignment: CDR1 MGHRA and CDR2 YSYEKL. The V and J ends lost 3 bases and 10 bases, in that order; junction bases with no gene match: 2. CDR3 length: 13 residues. CDR3 sequence (DNA): TGCGCCAGCAGCCAGGACAGGGACTCACCCCTCCACTTT. Protein product: CASSQDRDSPLHF.

This clone was seen a handful of times. V is TRBV23-1 and J is TRBJ1-4, with 7 bases fitting TRBD1. TRBV23-1 qualifies as an ORF whose function is uncertain. The V segment lost 0 bases and the J segment 4 bases; nucleotides outside the gene matches: 2. The CDR3 loop spans 15 amino acids. The CDR3 region is CASSQSDRHNEKLFF. DNA for the CDR3: TGCGCCAGCAGTCAATCGGACAGGCATAATGAAAAACTGTTTTTT.